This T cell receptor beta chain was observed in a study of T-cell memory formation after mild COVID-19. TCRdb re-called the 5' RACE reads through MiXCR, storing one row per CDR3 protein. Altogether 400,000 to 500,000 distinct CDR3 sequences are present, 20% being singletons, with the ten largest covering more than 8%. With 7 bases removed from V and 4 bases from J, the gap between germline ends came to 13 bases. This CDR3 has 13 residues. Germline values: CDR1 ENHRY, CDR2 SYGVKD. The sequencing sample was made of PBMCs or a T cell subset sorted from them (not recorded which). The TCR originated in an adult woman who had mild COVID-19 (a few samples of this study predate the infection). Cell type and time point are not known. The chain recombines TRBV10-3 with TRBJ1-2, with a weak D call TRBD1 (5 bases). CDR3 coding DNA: TGTGCCATCAACCGGGACTCAGGCTATGGCTACACCTTC. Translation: CAINRDSGYGYTF.